This T cell receptor beta chain was retrieved from a study of pediatric ulcerative colitis. Whole-study results and caveats: Blood samples from a couple of patients yielded substantially fewer templates and were excluded from blood-rectal overlap analysis. Repertoires came from total lymphocyte DNA, not specific subsets.

The CDR3 runs to 13 residues. The V and J ends lost 3 bases and 4 bases, in that order; junction bases with no gene match: 3. Germline V gene sequence: CDR1 SGHRS, CDR2 YFSETQ. Rectal tissue came from one to two pinch biopsies taken at colonoscopy. The diagnostic colonoscopy in ulcerative colitis patients preceded any immunosuppressive treatment. This clone has a handful of counts. The antigen remains undetermined. Sequencing was at survey level. Data came from immunoSEQ multiplex PCR; TCRdb stores just in-frame clones and leaves some out. The table has fewer than 25,000 clones, 71% seen once; the top ten hold around 15%.

This TCR derives from a boy aged 10-17 years with severe ulcerative colitis. The sequencing sample was made of gut tissue. V gene TRBV5-1 combines with J gene TRBJ1-1; 7 bases map to TRBD1. CDR3 protein: CASSYGTVTEAFF. As DNA, the CDR3 is TGCGCCAGCAGCTACGGGACAGTCACTGAAGCTTTCTTT.